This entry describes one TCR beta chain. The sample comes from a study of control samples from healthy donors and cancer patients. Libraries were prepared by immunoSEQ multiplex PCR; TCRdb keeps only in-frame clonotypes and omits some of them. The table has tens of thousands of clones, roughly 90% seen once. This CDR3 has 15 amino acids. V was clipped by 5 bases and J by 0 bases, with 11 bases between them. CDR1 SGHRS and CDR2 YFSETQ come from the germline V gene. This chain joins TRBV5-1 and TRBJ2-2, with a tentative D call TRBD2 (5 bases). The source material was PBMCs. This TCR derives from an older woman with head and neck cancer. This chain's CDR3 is CASRDFRANTGELFF. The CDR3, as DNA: TGCGCCAGCAGGGACTTCCGGGCGAACACCGGGGAGCTGTTTTTT. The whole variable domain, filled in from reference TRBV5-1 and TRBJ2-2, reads KAGVTQTPRYLIKTRGQQVTLSCSPISGHRSVSWYQQTPGQGLQFLFEYFSETQRNKGNFPGRFSGRQFSNSRSEMNVSTLELGDSALYLCASRDFRANTGELFFGEGSRLTVL.